This T cell receptor (beta chain) was identified in a study of beta chain features in type 1 diabetes. About the research overall: Cell yields, gender and age were comparable in patients and healthy donors.

Every isolated RNA sample was fully reverse transcribed, so sequencing captured expressed TCRB transcripts. The assay was immunoSEQ multiplex PCR, and TCRdb's table has in-frame clones only and misses some. The sample holds 25,000 or so clones; about 72% are singletons and the top ten take about 2.2%. Each of the CD4+ naive, central memory, regulatory and stem cell-like memory populations was sorted via CD45RO/CCR7/CD25/CD127/CD95/CD27. Specimen: Tregs from blood. The clonotype was recovered from a woman aged 40 to 50 in good health.

In DNA form, the CDR3 reads TGCGCCAGCAGCACAAGGACAGGGATGGAGACCCAGTACTTC. Translated: CASSTRTGMETQYF. This sequence joins TRBV5-1 and TRBJ2-5; 8 nucleotides line up with TRBD1. The J segment lost 5 bases and the V segment lost 4 bases, leaving 7 bases of the junction unmatched. This CDR3 is built from 14 residues. Germline V gives CDR1 SGHRS, CDR2 YFSETQ.